Described below is a single TCR beta chain sequence and its context. No antigen is known for it. The sample originates from a study of cytomegalovirus exposure and HLA in healthy donors. The study, taken as a whole, reports: Analysis was performed later, and it showed HLA-associated TCR beta chains to be more clonally expanded than equally common others. HLA-A and HLA-B allele assignments for most subjects were reportedly predicted accurately using TCR beta sequences. Among TCR beta chains, those listed as cytomegalovirus-associated numbered about 160.

The PCR employed 60 Vbeta primers together with 13 Jbeta primers. Assay: immunoSEQ multiplex PCR; the TCRdb copy retains only in-frame clones and omits some. Here the sample spans roughly 100,000 clones, roughly three quarters being singletons. This receptor was identified in a young man in good health and CMV-seronegative. Material for sequencing was PBMCs.

The CDR3 here is CSVEDPGNIEQYF. CDR3 DNA sequence: TGCAGCGTTGAAGATCCCGGTAATATCGAGCAGTACTTC. This sequence joins TRBV29-1 and TRBJ2-7; D is uncertain. V lost 0 bases and J 6 bases, leaving 12 bases between the germline ends. Germline values: CDR1 SQVTM, CDR2 ANQGSEA. The length of the CDR3 is 13 residues.